In this sample, the clone carrying this T cell receptor (beta chain) turned up a few times. The antigen is undetermined. From the germline J gene comes the end of the CDR3, since the read stops 3 residues before it. Some clones are missing from TCRdb's copy, which holds only in-frame ones; the method was immunoSEQ multiplex PCR. The table lists about 41,000 clones, with no singletons. These data belong to a study of T cell clonality in common variable immunodeficiency. Study-level results: Compared with healthy controls, CVID subjects showed increased TCRbeta clonality, mostly in about a third. Authors noted CVID clonality's cause needs subpopulation repertoire sequencing. Common variable immunodeficiency TCR beta sequences reportedly had fewer deletions and N-nucleotide insertions.

The CDR3 consists of 12 residues. Germline V gene sequence: CDR1 LNHDA, CDR2 SQIVND (reference sequence). The chain couples TRBV19 to TRBJ1-2; D is perhaps TRBD1 (6 bases). The sequenced sample was peripheral blood mononuclear cells. The sequence was collected from a person between 18 and 75 years old in good health. The part of the CDR3 DNA that was read is TGTGCCAGTATGAACAGGGCAGCTGAC. Its translation: CASMNRAAD. The whole CDR3 sequence reads CASMNRAADYTF.